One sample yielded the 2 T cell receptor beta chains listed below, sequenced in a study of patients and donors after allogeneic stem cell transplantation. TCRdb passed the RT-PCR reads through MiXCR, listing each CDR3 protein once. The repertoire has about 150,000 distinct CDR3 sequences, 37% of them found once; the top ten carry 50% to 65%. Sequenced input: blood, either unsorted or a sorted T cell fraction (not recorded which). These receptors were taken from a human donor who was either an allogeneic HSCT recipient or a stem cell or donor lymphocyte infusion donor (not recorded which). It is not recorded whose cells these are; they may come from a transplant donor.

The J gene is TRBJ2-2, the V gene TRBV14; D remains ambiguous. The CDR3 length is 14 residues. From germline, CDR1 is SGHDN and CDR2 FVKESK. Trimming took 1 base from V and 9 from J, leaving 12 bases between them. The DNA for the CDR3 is TGTGCCAGCAGCCAAGGTCCGGCAGTAAGGGAGCTGTTTTTT. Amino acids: CASSQGPAVRELFF.

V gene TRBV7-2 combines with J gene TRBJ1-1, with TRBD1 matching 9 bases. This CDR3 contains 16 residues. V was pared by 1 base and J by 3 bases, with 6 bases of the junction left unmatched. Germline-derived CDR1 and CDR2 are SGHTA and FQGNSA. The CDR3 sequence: CASSLVWTGVDTEAFF. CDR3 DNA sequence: TGTGCCAGCAGCTTAGTATGGACAGGGGTGGACACTGAAGCTTTCTTT.